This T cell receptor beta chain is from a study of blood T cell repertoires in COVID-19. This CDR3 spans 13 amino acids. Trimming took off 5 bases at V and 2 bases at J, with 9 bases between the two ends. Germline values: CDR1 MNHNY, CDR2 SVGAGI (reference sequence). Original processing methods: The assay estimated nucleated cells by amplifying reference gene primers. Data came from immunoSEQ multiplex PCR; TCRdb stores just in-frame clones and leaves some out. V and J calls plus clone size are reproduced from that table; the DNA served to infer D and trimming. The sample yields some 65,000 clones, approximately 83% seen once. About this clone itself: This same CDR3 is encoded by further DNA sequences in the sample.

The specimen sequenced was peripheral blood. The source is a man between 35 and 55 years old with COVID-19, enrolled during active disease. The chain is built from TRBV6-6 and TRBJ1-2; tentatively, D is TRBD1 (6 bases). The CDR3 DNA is TGTGCCAGCAGTAGGGACATAAACTATGGCTACACCTTC. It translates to CASSRDINYGYTF.